This T cell receptor (beta chain) was obtained from a study of breast tumors, draining lymph nodes, adjacent tissues listed by TCRdb under 2016. Context from the whole study: Breast cancer patients provided tumor, adjacent nontumor tissue and axillary lymph nodes, and the study compared the TCR beta repertoires across these three sources. The study was designed to assess the relationships and possible T-cell exchange between tumor, surrounding tissue and draining lymph node repertoires in human breast cancer. Paper-wide results and their limitations: Tumor T-cell repertoires showed less diversity than lymph node repertoires and more diversity than nontumor tissue repertoires, and tumor T-cell repertoires showed preferential V and J gene usage. Rather than being directly demonstrated, the conclusion that tumor T cells originate in lymph nodes was presented as consistent with a hypothesis. Tumor and nontumor tissue repertoires were found to be significantly more similar in luminal-like than in basal-like breast cancer. The data were judged consistent with most tumor T cells deriving from the lymph node and then expanding within tumor tissue.

This clonotype showed up just a few times. Its antigen is currently not known. The input lacks base qualities; no much larger clone sits a single base away. Lymph node samples were obtained from the axillary draining lymph nodes of breast cancer patients. Sequencing used an Illumina HiSeq 2000. Multiplex PCR amplification was used to generate the TCR beta chain libraries. The amplified TCR beta chain products were analyzed by high-throughput sequencing. The raw public data were reprocessed by TCRdb itself: fastp quality trimming at Q25, MiXCR clonotype calling, in-frame beta chains only. CDR3 protein sequences are deduplicated, and each keeps its most common genes and DNA. The sample data list 150,000 to 250,000 distinct CDR3 sequences, and roughly 31% of these were observed just once. Of the sample, approximately 4.5% is held by the ten largest clones. Sequencing was performed on axillary lymph node tissue. The receptor was derived from a female donor with breast cancer. Some clones in this sample may be carry-over from other donors' samples.

Here is the DNA: TGTGCCAGCACCCGGGGTGGACCCAATGAGCAGTTCTTC. It translates to CASTRGGPNEQFF. The chain employs TRBV28 and TRBJ2-1; perhaps TRBD2 is the D gene, with 5 bases matching. The CDR1 and CDR2 encoded by the germline V gene are MDHEN and SYDVKM. The CDR3 runs 13 amino acids, cysteine and phenylalanine included. Just the 39-base CDR3 DNA is kept, in frame starting at base 1. A distance of 13 bases separates the germline ends of V and J, which lose 7 bases and 6 bases respectively. When the CDR3 is completed using the reference TRBV28 and TRBJ2-1 genes on either side, the full variable domain is DVKVTQSSRYLVKRTGEKVFLECVQDMDHENMFWYRQDPGLGLRLIYFSYDVKMKEKGDIPEGYSVSREKKERFSLILESASTNQTSMYLCASTRGGPNEQFFGPGTRLTVL.